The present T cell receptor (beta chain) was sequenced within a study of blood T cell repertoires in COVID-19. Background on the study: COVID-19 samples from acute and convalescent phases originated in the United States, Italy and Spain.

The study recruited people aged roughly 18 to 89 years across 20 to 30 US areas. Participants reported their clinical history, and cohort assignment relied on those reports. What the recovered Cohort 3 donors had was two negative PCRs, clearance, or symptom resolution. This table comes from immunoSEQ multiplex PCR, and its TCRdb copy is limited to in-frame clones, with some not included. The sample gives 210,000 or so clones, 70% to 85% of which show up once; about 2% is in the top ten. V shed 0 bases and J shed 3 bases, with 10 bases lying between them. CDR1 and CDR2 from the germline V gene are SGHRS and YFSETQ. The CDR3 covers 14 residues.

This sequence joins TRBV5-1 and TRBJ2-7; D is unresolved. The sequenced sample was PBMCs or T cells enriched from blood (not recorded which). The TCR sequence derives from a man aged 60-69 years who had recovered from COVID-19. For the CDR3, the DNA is TGCGCCAGCAGCTTGGCCCCCGCCAGCTACGAGCAGTACTTC. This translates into CASSLAPASYEQYF.